The 23 T cell receptor beta chains listed next were all sequenced from one sample in a study of T cell changes during pregnancy in multiple sclerosis. Profiling relied on immunoSEQ multiplex PCR, and the TCRdb table lists in-frame clones only, not all of them. The profile shows about 120,000 clones, over 85% of them singletons. The specimen was peripheral blood, collected before pregnancy. The receptors come from a female donor with multiple sclerosis, enrolled in a pregnancy study.

This chain connects TRBV5-6 to TRBJ1-5; D not certain. This CDR3 is built from 13 residues. The V gene lost 1 base and the J gene lost 3 bases, with 5 bases spanning the gap. Germline values: CDR1 SGHDT, CDR2 YYEEEE. The DNA for the CDR3 is TGTGCCAGCAGCTTGACATCCAATCAGCCCCAGCATTTT. This sequence encodes CASSLTSNQPQHF.

The chain recombines TRBV6-4 with TRBJ2-2; D is unclear. The CDR3 is made up of 15 amino acids. Germline-derived CDR1 and CDR2 are MRHNA and SNTAGT. V shed 2 bases and J shed 8 bases, with 15 bases lying between them. Written as DNA, the CDR3 is TGTGCCAGCAGTGACCTGCCCTACCCCACGGGGGAGCTGTTTTTT. It specifies CASSDLPYPTGELFF.

The CDR3 region has the DNA TGTGCCAGCAGCTTAGGACTAGACAGTGGAAACACCATATATTTT. As protein: CASSLGLDSGNTIYF. The rearrangement links TRBV7-6 to TRBJ1-3; a possible D gene is TRBD1 (5 bases). The CDR3 has 15 residues. The V end was cut by 1 base, the J end by 3 bases, with 10 bases between. Germline V lookup: CDR1 SGHVS, CDR2 FNYEAQ.

This sequence joins TRBV19 and TRBJ1-6; 7 bases are shared with TRBD1. This CDR3 has 14 amino acids. The V segment lost 6 bases and the J segment 5 bases; nucleotides outside the gene matches: 4. Germline V CDR1 and CDR2: LNHDA, SQIVND (reference sequence). The CDR3 bases are TGTGCCAGTAGCCGGGACAGCGATAATTCACCCCTCCACTTT. Protein product: CASSRDSDNSPLHF.

The genes are TRBV14 and TRBJ2-1, with 10 bases matching TRBD1. J lost 5 bases, V lost 3 bases, and 7 bases had no gene match. This CDR3 comprises 16 residues. In germline, CDR1 is SGHDN, CDR2 FVKESK. In nucleotides, the CDR3 is TGTGCCAGCAGCCATTTAGACAGGGGGCTTAACAATGAGCAGTTCTTC. Translated, it gives CASSHLDRGLNNEQFF.

This chain uses TRBV6-5 with TRBJ2-2; TRBD2 aligns across 12 bases. V lost 4 bases, J lost 6 bases, and 6 bases stayed unmatched. Germline V gives CDR1 MNHEY, CDR2 SVGAGI. The CDR3 has 16 residues. The CDR3 DNA follows: TGTGCCAGCAGTTCTCTGACTAGCGGGAGCCCCGGGGAGCTGTTTTTT. Its translation is CASSSLTSGSPGELFF.

This sequence joins TRBV7-9 and TRBJ1-1; 7 nucleotides line up with TRBD1. CDR1 SEHNR and CDR2 FQNEAQ come from the germline V gene (reference sequence). Trimming at V came to 0 bases and at J to 2 bases, leaving 9 bases not matched to a gene. This CDR3 contains 17 residues. The CDR3 coding sequence is TGTGCCAGCAGCTTAGCGCTCGAGGGGGCCCGCAACACTGAAGCTTTCTTT. The encoded protein is CASSLALEGARNTEAFF.

This clone has only a few counts. The chain uses TRBV2 and TRBJ1-2; D gene ambiguous. The V and J ends lost 3 bases and 3 bases respectively, with 8 bases between them. The CDR3 is made up of 13 amino acids. Germline V CDR1 and CDR2: SNHLY, FYNNEI. CDR3 sequence reads: CASSDYTYYGYTF. Here the CDR3 DNA reads TGTGCCAGCAGTGATTACACCTACTATGGCTACACCTTC.

V is TRBV19 and J is TRBJ1-3; D is ambiguous. CDR3 length equals 14 residues. CDR1 is LNHDA and CDR2 is SQIVND in the germline V gene (reference sequence). V was trimmed by 3 bases and J by 3 bases, leaving 9 bases between them. CDR3 sequence reads: CASSIGGNGNTIYF. The DNA of the CDR3 is TGTGCCAGTAGTATCGGAGGGAATGGAAACACCATATATTTT.

The chain is built from TRBV9 and TRBJ2-1; 9 bases line up with TRBD2. The CDR3 totals 16 residues. Germline trimming cut 4 bases from V and 2 bases from J; bases unmatched to any gene: 7. The V gene's germline CDR1 is SGDLS and CDR2 YYNGEE. The CDR3 DNA follows: TGTGCCAGCAGCTTTCCGATAGCGGGAGCCTACAATGAGCAGTTCTTC. Its translation: CASSFPIAGAYNEQFF.

The V gene is TRBV4-2, the J gene TRBJ2-3; maybe TRBD1 (5 bases). V was pared by 0 bases and J by 6 bases, with 10 bases between. The CDR3 totals 14 residues. Looked up from germline, CDR1 is LGHNA and CDR2 is YNFKEQ. The CDR3: CASSQDIRVDTQYF. For the CDR3, the DNA is TGTGCCAGCAGCCAAGATATCAGGGTTGATACGCAGTATTTT.

CDR3 bases: TGCGCCAGCAGCGCAACTAGCGGGGGCTCCTACGAGCAGTACTTC. It is translated as CASSATSGGSYEQYF. J is TRBJ2-7 and V is TRBV4-1, with 11 bases fitting TRBD2. Germline V lookup: CDR1 MGHRA, CDR2 YSYEKL. V gave up 5 bases and J gave up 0 bases; unmatched junction bases: 3. The CDR3 runs to 15 residues.

This rearrangement joins TRBV19 to TRBJ1-2; D might be TRBD1 (6 bases). Deletions cut 6 bases from V and 3 bases from J, with 11 bases between. Germline V gene sequence: CDR1 LNHDA, CDR2 SQIVND (reference sequence). The CDR3 spans 13 residues. The CDR3 DNA reads as TGTGCCAGTAGCCGGGGGGCGGACTATGGCTACACCTTC. It codes for CASSRGADYGYTF.

The V and J genes are TRBV9 and TRBJ1-6; the D gene is possibly TRBD1 (5 bases). Germline CDR1 and CDR2: SGDLS and YYNGEE. The CDR3 runs 14 residues. Trimming left V 0 bases short and J 10 bases short, with 11 bases between. The CDR3: CASSVEQVGSPLHF. CDR3 in DNA: TGTGCCAGCAGCGTAGAACAGGTCGGATCACCCCTCCACTTT.

The J gene is TRBJ2-3, the V gene TRBV6-5; a weak D match, TRBD2 (6 bases). This CDR3 is 15 amino acids long. V gave up 2 bases and J gave up 6 bases, with 15 bases separating them. CDR1 MNHEY and CDR2 SVGAGI come from the germline V gene. CDR3 protein: CASSYGGGTFDTQYF. The CDR3 DNA sequence: TGTGCCAGCAGTTACGGAGGTGGGACTTTCGATACGCAGTATTTT.

As for this clone: One end of the junction does not line up with germline, which may come from a read error. The chain recombines TRBV10-3 with TRBJ1-5; D is perhaps TRBD1 (6 bases). CDR1 is ENHRY and CDR2 is SYGVKD in the germline V gene. The CDR3 is 14 amino acids. CDR3 coding DNA: TGTGCCAGCAGTTACACCTCAGGGGTCCAGCCCCAGCATTTT. Amino acid sequence: CASSYTSGVQPQHF.

V usage is TRBV7-9 and J usage is TRBJ2-1, with D perhaps matching TRBD1 (6 bases). V lost 4 bases to trimming and J lost 8 bases, with 9 bases between them. Germline CDR1 is SEHNR and CDR2 is FQNEAQ (reference sequence). This CDR3 region has 12 residues. The CDR3 DNA is TGTGCCAGCAGCTGGGACATCTATGAGCAGTTCTTC. This encodes CASSWDIYEQFF.

The V and J genes are TRBV7-9 and TRBJ1-3, with a weak D call TRBD1 (6 bases). This CDR3 is 15 amino acids long. From germline, CDR1 is SEHNR and CDR2 FQNEAQ (reference sequence). V was shortened by 1 base and J by 2 bases, with 9 bases between the two germline ends. As DNA, the CDR3 is TGTGCCAGCAGCTTAGGGCAGGGGACTGGAAACACCATATATTTT. The encoded protein is CASSLGQGTGNTIYF. Full variable domain (rest looked up from reference TRBV7-9 and TRBJ1-3): DTGVSQNPRHKITKRGQNVTFRCDPISEHNRLYWYRQTLGQGPEFLTYFQNEAQLEKSRLLSDRFSAERPKGSFSTLEIQRTEQGDSAMYLCASSLGQGTGNTIYFGEGSWLTVV.

Only one count was recorded for this clone. This chain links TRBV28 with TRBJ1-5; 7 bases fit TRBD1. The junction had 8 bases not matched to a gene; V was cut back by 6 bases and J by 0 bases. CDR3 length: 16 residues. Germline V CDR1 and CDR2: MDHEN, SYDVKM. The CDR3 reads CASRTGTAYSNQPQHF. In DNA form, the CDR3 reads TGTGCCAGCAGAACTGGGACAGCTTATAGCAATCAGCCCCAGCATTTT. The full variable domain, rest sourced from reference TRBV28 and TRBJ1-5, is DVKVTQSSRYLVKRTGEKVFLECVQDMDHENMFWYRQDPGLGLRLIYFSYDVKMKEKGDIPEGYSVSREKKERFSLILESASTNQTSMYLCASRTGTAYSNQPQHFGDGTRLSIL.

This clone appeared once. The chain carries TRBV19 and TRBJ2-3; 8 bases fit TRBD2. Trimming cost V 1 base and J 2 bases; bases outside gene matches: 2. The CDR3 extends over 15 amino acids. CDR1 is LNHDA, CDR2 SQIVND, per germline (reference sequence). The CDR3 nucleotides are TGTGCCAGTAGTATAGCTAGCGGGCTCACAGATACGCAGTATTTT. It translates to CASSIASGLTDTQYF.

V is TRBV10-3 and J is TRBJ1-2; D is possibly TRBD1 (5 bases). V was trimmed by 1 base and J by 4 bases, leaving 13 bases between them. The CDR3 is made up of 15 amino acids. Germline lookup yields CDR1 ENHRY and CDR2 SYGVKD. The CDR3 spells CAISELTVDRYGYTF. CDR3 in DNA: TGTGCCATCAGTGAGTTGACAGTCGACCGCTATGGCTACACCTTC.

The chain links TRBV7-9 to TRBJ2-2; 10 positions agree with TRBD2. This CDR3 comprises 16 residues. Germline loops: CDR1 SEHNR, CDR2 FQNEAQ (reference sequence). V lost 3 bases, J lost 7 bases, and 8 bases stayed unmatched. The CDR3 coding sequence is TGTGCCAGCAGCTTCAGAGCGGGGGGGACTTTCGGGGAGCTGTTTTTT. Translation: CASSFRAGGTFGELFF.

This CDR3 reads CASSLSPTGSPYEQYF. DNA of the CDR3: TGTGCCAGCAGTTTATCCCCCACAGGGTCCCCCTACGAGCAGTACTTC. V gene TRBV27 combines with J gene TRBJ2-7; D might be TRBD1 (6 bases). CDR1 MNHEY and CDR2 SMNVEV come from the germline V gene (reference sequence). The germline V and J ends were trimmed by 0 bases and 2 bases, with 14 bases remaining between them. The CDR3 has 16 amino acids.